A single sample gave rise to the 15 T cell receptor beta chains below, sequenced in a study of T-cell reconstitution after alpha-beta-depleted transplantation in children. For TCRbeta, the library was prepared with unique molecular identifiers. TCRdb reanalysed the PCR reads using MiXCR and keeps one entry per CDR3 protein. This sample has 85,000 to 120,000 distinct CDR3 sequences, with 7.5% to 9.5% found just once. The sequencing here drew on PBMCs, taken before TCRalphabeta/CD19-depleted stem cell transplant. The receptors stem from a boy between 2 and 10 years old with acute lymphoblastic leukemia, due to receive a stem cell transplant.

This clonotype was seen more than once but under ten times. This sequence joins TRBV12-3 or TRBV12-4 and TRBJ1-5; 8 nucleotides match TRBD1. The CDR3 sequence is 14 residues long. Losses at the gene ends were 4 bases for V and 7 bases for J; bases not matched to a gene: 6. CDR3 coding DNA: TGTGCCAGCAGTTCCGACAGGGGAAGCCAGCCCCAGCATTTT. Its protein product is CASSSDRGSQPQHF.

The genes are TRBV6-4 and TRBJ2-1; TRBD2 aligns across 12 bases. This CDR3 has 16 amino acids. J lost 7 bases, V lost 0 bases, and 4 bases had no gene match. The germline CDR1 and CDR2 sequences are MRHNA and SNTAGT. The CDR3 sequence is CASSDSSSGGANEQFF. CDR3 DNA: TGTGCCAGCAGTGACTCGTCTAGCGGGGGGGCGAATGAGCAGTTCTTC.

The V call is TRBV10-3, the J call TRBJ2-3; D gene uncertain. Germline-derived CDR1 and CDR2 are ENHRY and SYGVKD. This CDR3 is 12 amino acids long. V was cut by 7 bases and J by 3 bases, with 8 bases left in between. The CDR3, as DNA: TGTGCCATCACGGACCGTACAGATACGCAGTATTTT. Its translation: CAITDRTDTQYF.

The table lists this clonotype with many counts. The rearrangement links TRBV7-9 to TRBJ1-1; D unclear. This CDR3 has 14 amino acids. Germline CDR1 SEHNR, CDR2 FQNEAQ (reference sequence). Trimming left V 4 bases short and J 4 bases short, with 13 bases between. Here the CDR3 reads CASSSVSLRTEAFF. For the CDR3, the DNA is TGTGCCAGCAGCTCAGTAAGCCTTCGCACTGAAGCTTTCTTT.

This clonotype was seen at least ten times. This chain uses TRBV9 with TRBJ2-2, with 8 bases lining up with TRBD2. The ends lost 0 bases at V and 3 bases at J; junction bases unmatched: 7. Per the germline V gene, CDR1 is SGDLS and CDR2 is YYNGEE. The CDR3 runs to 17 residues. The CDR3 nucleotides read TGTGCCAGCAGCGTAGGTCCCAGCGGGGGTCACACCGGGGAGCTGTTTTTT. Residues: CASSVGPSGGHTGELFF.

A few counts support this clonotype. The chain combines TRBV3-1 with TRBJ2-3, with TRBD2 matching 8 bases. With V trimmed by 4 bases and J by 5 bases, 2 bases remained unmatched. The CDR3 spans 13 residues. From germline, CDR1 is LGHDT and CDR2 YNNKEL (reference sequence). CDR3 protein: CASSLLAVDTQYF. DNA of the CDR3: TGTGCCAGCAGCCTACTAGCGGTAGATACGCAGTATTTT.

This clonotype was seen at least ten times. A single base separates this from a much larger clone, so it may be a read error. The gene calls are TRBV11-2 and TRBJ2-7; D could derive from TRBD1 or TRBD2 (5 bases each). This CDR3 contains 14 residues. Germline V gives CDR1 SGHAT, CDR2 FQNNGV. CDR3 sequence: CSSSNLRDGSEQYF. Written as DNA, the CDR3 is TGTTCCAGCAGCAATTTACGGGACGGATCCGAGCAGTACTTC.

As to this clonotype: A clone one base away is much larger, so this may be a read error. The chain links TRBV5-1 to TRBJ2-2; the match to TRBD1 covers 8 bases. The germline V gene encodes CDR1 SGHRS and CDR2 YFSETQ. This CDR3 contains 15 residues. CDR3 sequence: CVSSNRGTNTGELFF. CDR3 DNA: TGCGTCAGCAGCAACAGGGGGACGAACACCGGGGAGCTGTTTTTT.

The gene calls are TRBV6-6 and TRBJ1-2; unclear D gene. Deletions cut 10 bases from V and 6 bases from J, with 15 bases between. In germline, CDR1 is MNHNY, CDR2 SVGAGI (reference sequence). CDR3 length: 12 amino acids. In nucleotides, the CDR3 is TGTGCCACCGAGGGCCTTATGGATGGCTACACCTTC. Residues: CATEGLMDGYTF.

This clonotype was seen at least ten times. This rearrangement joins TRBV7-2 to TRBJ2-5; TRBD1 aligns across 8 bases. This CDR3 has 14 residues. The V gene's germline CDR1 is SGHTA and CDR2 FQGNSA. Trimming at V came to 5 bases and at J to 1 base, leaving 3 bases not matched to a gene. The CDR3 loop reads CASSADRGQETQYF. In DNA form, the CDR3 reads TGTGCCAGCAGCGCCGACAGGGGCCAAGAGACCCAGTACTTC.

The table lists this clonotype with a few counts. The chain is built from TRBV9 and TRBJ2-7; D possibly uses TRBD1 or TRBD2 (5 bases each). The germline CDR1 and CDR2 sequences are SGDLS and YYNGEE. V was cut by 0 bases and J by 5 bases, with 9 bases left in between. The CDR3 covers 13 residues. CDR3 sequence: CASSVVGADEQYF. The CDR3 DNA sequence: TGTGCCAGCAGCGTAGTCGGGGCCGACGAGCAGTACTTC.

This clonotype was counted many times. V is TRBV5-1 and J is TRBJ2-7; 10 bases fit TRBD1. The CDR3 runs to 14 residues. V dropped 3 bases and J dropped 3; count of bases not matched to a gene: 3. CDR1 and CDR2 from the germline V gene are SGHRS and YFSETQ. CDR3 nucleotides: TGCGCCAGCAGCTGGGGACAGGGGTTCTACGAGCAGTACTTC. It codes for CASSWGQGFYEQYF.

This clonotype was counted at least ten times. V and J are TRBV20-1 and TRBJ2-1; the D is unclear. This CDR3 comprises 9 residues. From germline, CDR1 is DFQATT and CDR2 SNEGSKA (reference sequence). V was trimmed by 3 bases and J by 9 bases, leaving 3 bases between them. This CDR3 is CSASREQFF. CDR3 nucleotide sequence: TGCAGTGCTAGTCGTGAGCAGTTCTTC.

This clonotype was seen at least ten times. The chain links TRBV5-1 to TRBJ1-2; 7 bases agree with TRBD1. The V segment lost 4 bases and the J segment 7 bases; nucleotides outside the gene matches: 7. Germline lookup yields CDR1 SGHRS and CDR2 YFSETQ. The CDR3 covers 13 residues. The CDR3 DNA is TGCGCCAGCAGCCTTAAAGGGGGCGGTGGCTACACCTTC. Translating it yields CASSLKGGGGYTF.

This clonotype showed up many times. The rearrangement joins TRBV20-1 to TRBJ1-5, with unresolved D. CDR3 length: 13 amino acids. The ends were cut back, 6 bases at V and 3 bases at J, with 12 bases in the middle. Germline lookup yields CDR1 DFQATT and CDR2 SNEGSKA (reference sequence). The CDR3 reads CSAATRNNQPQHF. Written as DNA, the CDR3 is TGCAGTGCGGCAACTCGAAACAATCAGCCCCAGCATTTT.